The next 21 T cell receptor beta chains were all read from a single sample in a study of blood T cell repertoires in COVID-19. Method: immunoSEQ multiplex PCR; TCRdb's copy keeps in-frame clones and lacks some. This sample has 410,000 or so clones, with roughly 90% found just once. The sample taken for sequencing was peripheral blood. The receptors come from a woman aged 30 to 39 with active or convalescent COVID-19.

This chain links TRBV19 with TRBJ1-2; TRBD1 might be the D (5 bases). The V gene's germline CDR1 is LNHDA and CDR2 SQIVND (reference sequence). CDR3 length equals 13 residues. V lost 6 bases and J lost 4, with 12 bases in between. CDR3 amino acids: CASRDRKSYGYTF. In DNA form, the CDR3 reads TGTGCCAGTAGAGACAGAAAAAGCTATGGCTACACCTTC.

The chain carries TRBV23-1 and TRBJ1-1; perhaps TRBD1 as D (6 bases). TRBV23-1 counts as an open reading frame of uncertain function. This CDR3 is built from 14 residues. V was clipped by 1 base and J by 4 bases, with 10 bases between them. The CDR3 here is CASSQCRRGTEAFF. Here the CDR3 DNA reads TGCGCCAGCAGTCAATGTCGCAGGGGCACTGAAGCTTTCTTT.

This CDR3 reads CASSPPFPKNIQYF. The CDR3 region has the DNA TGTGCCAGCTCCCCCCCCTTTCCCAAAAACATTCAGTACTTC. The chain carries TRBV2 and TRBJ2-4; D is undetermined. The CDR3 runs to 14 residues. The germline gives CDR1 SNHLY, CDR2 FYNNEI. V was trimmed by 8 bases and J by 2 bases, leaving 13 bases between them.

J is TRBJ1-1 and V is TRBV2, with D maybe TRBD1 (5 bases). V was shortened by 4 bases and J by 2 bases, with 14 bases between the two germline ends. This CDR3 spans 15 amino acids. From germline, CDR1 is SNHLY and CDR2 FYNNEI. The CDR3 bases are TGTGCCAGCAGTGGACGTGGAGGGGTCAACACTGAAGCTTTCTTT. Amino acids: CASSGRGGVNTEAFF.

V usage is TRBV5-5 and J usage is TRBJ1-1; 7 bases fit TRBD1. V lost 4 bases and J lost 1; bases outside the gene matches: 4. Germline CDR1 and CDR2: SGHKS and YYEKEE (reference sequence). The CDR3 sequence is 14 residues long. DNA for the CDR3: TGTGCCAGCAGCGCAGACAGGGCGAACACTGAAGCTTTCTTT. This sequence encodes CASSADRANTEAFF.

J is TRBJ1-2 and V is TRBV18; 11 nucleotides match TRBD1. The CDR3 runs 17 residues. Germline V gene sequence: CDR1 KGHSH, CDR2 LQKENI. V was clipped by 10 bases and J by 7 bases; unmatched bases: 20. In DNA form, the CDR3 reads TGTGCCACCGAAGGGAGGACAGGGGGCATTGGAGATTCTGGCTACACCTTC. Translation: CATEGRTGGIGDSGYTF. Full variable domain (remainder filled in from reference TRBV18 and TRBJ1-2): NAGVMQNPRHLVRRRGQEARLRCSPMKGHSHVYWYRQLPEEGLKFMVYLQKENIIDESGMPKERFSAEFPKEGPSILRIQQVVRGDSAAYFCATEGRTGGIGDSGYTFGSGTRLTVV.

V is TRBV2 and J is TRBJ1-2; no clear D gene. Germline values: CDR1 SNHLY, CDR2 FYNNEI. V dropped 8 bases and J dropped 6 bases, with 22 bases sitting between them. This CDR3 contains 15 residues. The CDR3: CASHSFIDGVDGYTF. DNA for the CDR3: TGTGCCAGCCACTCTTTTATAGACGGGGTTGATGGCTACACCTTC.

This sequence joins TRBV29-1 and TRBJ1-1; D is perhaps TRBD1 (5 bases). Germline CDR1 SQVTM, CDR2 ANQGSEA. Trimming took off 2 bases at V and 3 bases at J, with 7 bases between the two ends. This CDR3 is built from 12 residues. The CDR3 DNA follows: TGCAGCGTTGAAATCAGGGACACTGAAGCTTTCTTT. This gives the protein CSVEIRDTEAFF.

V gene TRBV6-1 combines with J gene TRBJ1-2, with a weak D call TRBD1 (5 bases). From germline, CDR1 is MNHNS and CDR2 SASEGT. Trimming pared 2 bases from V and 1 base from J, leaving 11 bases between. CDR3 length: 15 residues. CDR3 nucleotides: TGTGCCAGCAGTGAATTCGGGGGAGGTAACTATGGCTACACCTTC. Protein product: CASSEFGGGNYGYTF.

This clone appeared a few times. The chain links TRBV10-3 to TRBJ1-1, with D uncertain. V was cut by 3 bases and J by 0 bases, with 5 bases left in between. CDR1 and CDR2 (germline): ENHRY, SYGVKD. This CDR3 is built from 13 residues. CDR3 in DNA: TGTGCCATCAGTGAATTCATGAACACTGAAGCTTTCTTT. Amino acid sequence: CAISEFMNTEAFF.

The CDR3 sequence: CASSYPGGNYGYTF. CDR3 nucleotide sequence: TGTGCCAGCAGTTACCCAGGGGGCAACTATGGCTACACCTTC. The chain employs TRBV6-6 and TRBJ1-2, with 8 bases lining up with TRBD1. The germline gives CDR1 MNHNY, CDR2 SVGAGI (reference sequence). The CDR3 loop spans 14 amino acids. V was pared by 2 bases and J by 2 bases, with 1 base of the junction left unmatched.

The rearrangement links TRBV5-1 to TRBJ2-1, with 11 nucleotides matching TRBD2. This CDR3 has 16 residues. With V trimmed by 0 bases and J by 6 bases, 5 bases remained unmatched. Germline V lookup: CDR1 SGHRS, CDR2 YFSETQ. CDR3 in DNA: TGCGCCAGCAGCTTGGATATTAGCGGGGGGGCCAATGAGCAGTTCTTC. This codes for CASSLDISGGANEQFF. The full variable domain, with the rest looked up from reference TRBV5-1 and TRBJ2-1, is KAGVTQTPRYLIKTRGQQVTLSCSPISGHRSVSWYQQTPGQGLQFLFEYFSETQRNKGNFPGRFSGRQFSNSRSEMNVSTLELGDSALYLCASSLDISGGANEQFFGPGTRLTVL.

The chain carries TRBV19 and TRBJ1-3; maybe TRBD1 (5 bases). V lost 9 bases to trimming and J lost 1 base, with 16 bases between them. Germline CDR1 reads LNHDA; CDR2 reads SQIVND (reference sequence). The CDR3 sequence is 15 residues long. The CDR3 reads CASRPDGTSGNTIYF. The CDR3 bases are TGTGCCAGCAGACCCGATGGGACTTCTGGAAACACCATATATTTT.

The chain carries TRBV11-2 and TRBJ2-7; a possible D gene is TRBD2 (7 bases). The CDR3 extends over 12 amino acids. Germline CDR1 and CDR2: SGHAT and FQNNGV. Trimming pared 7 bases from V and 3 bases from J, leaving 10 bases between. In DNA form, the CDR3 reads TGTGCCAGCACGGGGGGCCTCTACGAGCAGTACTTC. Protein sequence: CASTGGLYEQYF.

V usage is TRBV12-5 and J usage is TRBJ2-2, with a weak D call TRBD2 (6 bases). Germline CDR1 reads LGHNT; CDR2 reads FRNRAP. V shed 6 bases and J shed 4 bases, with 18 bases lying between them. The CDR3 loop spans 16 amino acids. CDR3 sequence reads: CASGPMGGWGTGELFF. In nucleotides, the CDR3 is TGTGCTAGTGGCCCAATGGGGGGTTGGGGCACCGGGGAGCTGTTTTTT. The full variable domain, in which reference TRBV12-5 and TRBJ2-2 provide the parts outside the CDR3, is DARVTQTPRHKVTEMGQEVTMRCQPILGHNTVFWYRQTMMQGLELLAYFRNRAPLDDSGMPKDRFSAEMPDATLATLKIQPSEPRDSAVYFCASGPMGGWGTGELFFGEGSRLTVL.

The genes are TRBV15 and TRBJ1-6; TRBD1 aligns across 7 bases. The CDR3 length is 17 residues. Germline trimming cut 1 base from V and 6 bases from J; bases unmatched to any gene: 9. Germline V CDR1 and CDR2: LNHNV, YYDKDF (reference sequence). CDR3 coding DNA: TGTGCCACCAGCAGAGCACCGCACAGGGGTTCTAATTCACCCCTCCACTTT. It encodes CATSRAPHRGSNSPLHF.

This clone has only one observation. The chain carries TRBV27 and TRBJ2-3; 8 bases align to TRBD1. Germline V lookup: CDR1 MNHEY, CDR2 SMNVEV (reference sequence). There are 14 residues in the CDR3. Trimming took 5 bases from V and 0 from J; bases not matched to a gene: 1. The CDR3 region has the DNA TGTGCCAGCAGTAACAGGGGGAGCACAGATACGCAGTATTTT. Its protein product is CASSNRGSTDTQYF.

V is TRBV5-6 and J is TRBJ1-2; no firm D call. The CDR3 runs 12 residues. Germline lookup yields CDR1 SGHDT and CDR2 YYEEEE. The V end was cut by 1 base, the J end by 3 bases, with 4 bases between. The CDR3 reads CASSLRDYGYTF. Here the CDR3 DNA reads TGTGCCAGCAGCTTGCGGGACTATGGCTACACCTTC.

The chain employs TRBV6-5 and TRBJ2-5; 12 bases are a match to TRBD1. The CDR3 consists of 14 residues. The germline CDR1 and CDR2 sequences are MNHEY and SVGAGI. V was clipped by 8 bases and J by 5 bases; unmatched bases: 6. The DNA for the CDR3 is TGTGCCAGCCAACCGGGACAGGGGGCGGAGACCCAGTACTTC. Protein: CASQPGQGAETQYF.

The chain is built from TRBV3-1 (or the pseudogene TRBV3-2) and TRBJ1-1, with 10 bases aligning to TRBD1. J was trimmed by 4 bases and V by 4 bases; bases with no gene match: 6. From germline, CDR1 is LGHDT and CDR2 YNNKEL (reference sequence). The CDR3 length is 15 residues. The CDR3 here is CASSPGGQGSTEAFF. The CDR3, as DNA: TGTGCCAGCAGCCCCGGGGGACAGGGGAGCACTGAAGCTTTCTTT.

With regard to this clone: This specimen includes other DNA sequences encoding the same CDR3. CDR3 region: CASSYLRGEAFF. Written as DNA, the CDR3 is TGTGCCAGCAGCTACCTCAGGGGGGAAGCTTTCTTT. The rearrangement uses TRBV6-5 and TRBJ1-1; 7 bases are shared with TRBD1. Germline V gene lookup returns CDR1 MNHEY and CDR2 SVGAGI. CDR3 length equals 12 residues. Trimming took 6 bases from V and 8 from J; bases not matched to a gene: 6.